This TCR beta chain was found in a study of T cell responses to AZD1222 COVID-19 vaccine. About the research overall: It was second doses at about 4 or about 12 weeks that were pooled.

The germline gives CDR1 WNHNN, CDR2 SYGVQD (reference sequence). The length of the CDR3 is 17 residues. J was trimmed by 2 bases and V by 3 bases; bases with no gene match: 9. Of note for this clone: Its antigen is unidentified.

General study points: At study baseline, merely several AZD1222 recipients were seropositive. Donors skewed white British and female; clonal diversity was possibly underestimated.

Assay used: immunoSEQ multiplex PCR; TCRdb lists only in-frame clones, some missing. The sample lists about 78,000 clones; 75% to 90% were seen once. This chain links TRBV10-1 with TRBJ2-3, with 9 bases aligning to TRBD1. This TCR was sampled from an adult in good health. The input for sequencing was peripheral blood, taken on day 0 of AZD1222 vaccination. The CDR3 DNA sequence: TGCGCCAGCAGTGAAGGTAATTGGGACAGGGACACAGATACGCAGTATTTT. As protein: CASSEGNWDRDTDTQYF.